The subject of this entry is one T cell receptor (beta chain). Its antigen is still unknown. These data originate in a study of early T cells in non-severe SARS-CoV-2 infection. Study overall: Investigators sequenced bulk RNA drawn from unsorted whole blood, and chains remained unpaired.

Researchers tagged individual cDNA molecules with unique molecular identifiers. TCRdb called the 5' RACE reads again in MiXCR, with one record for every CDR3 protein. The sample contains 60,000 to 75,000 distinct CDR3 sequences, roughly 12% of which appear only once. Findings and caveats of the study: There was a bias toward anti-spike CD8 responses in VDJdb matching, which missed private and CD4 specificities.

The CDR3 covers 16 residues. Germline trimming cut 4 bases from V and 0 bases from J; bases unmatched to any gene: 8. CDR1 and CDR2 from the germline V gene are SGHNT and YYREEE (reference sequence). This receptor was obtained from an adult who was a healthcare worker with PCR-confirmed SARS-CoV-2 infection or an uninfected control (not recorded which). This sample comprised whole blood, obtained at baseline. The chain recombines TRBV5-4 with TRBJ2-7, with TRBD2 identical over 9 bases. The CDR3 reads CASSPGGGAVSYEQYF. CDR3 coding DNA: TGTGCCAGCAGCCCCGGCGGGGGGGCGGTCTCCTACGAGCAGTACTTC.